Shown below are 23 T cell receptor beta chains from a single sample sequenced in a study of shared clonotypes between healthy human individuals. Data came from immunoSEQ multiplex PCR; TCRdb stores just in-frame clones and leaves some out. Of some 2.4 million clones listed, roughly 93% are singletons. Specimen: naive CD4+ T cells from PBMCs. The sample's subset: CD45RA+ positively selected. The receptor source for this set is a man aged 18 to 29 in good health. Some clones in this sample may be carry-over from other donors' samples.

The gene calls are TRBV21-1 and TRBJ2-7. TRBV21-1 is flagged as a pseudogene. The CDR3 runs 20 residues. CDR3 amino acids: CASSTVVWVPTPLISYEQYF. The CDR3 DNA reads TGTGCCAGCAGCACTGTTGTTTGGGTGCCCACTCCCTTAATCTCCTACGAGCAGTACTTC.

The chain recombines TRBV15 with TRBJ2-3; 11 bases align to TRBD2. The CDR3 runs to 16 residues. Per the germline V gene, CDR1 is LNHNV and CDR2 is YYDKDF (reference sequence). V lost 5 bases to trimming and J lost 0 bases; unmatched junction nucleotides: 4. CDR3 in amino acids: CATSRGLAESTDTQYF. CDR3 coding DNA: TGTGCCACCAGCCGGGGACTAGCGGAGAGCACAGATACGCAGTATTTT. The full variable domain, rest sourced from reference TRBV15 and TRBJ2-3, is DAMVIQNPRYQVTQFGKPVTLSCSQTLNHNVMYWYQQKSSQAPKLLFHYYDKDFNNEADTPDNFQSRRPNTSFCFLDIRSPGLGDTAMYLCATSRGLAESTDTQYFGPGTRLTVL.

As regards this clone: The same CDR3 is also encoded by other DNA sequences in this sample. In nucleotides, the CDR3 is TGTGCCAGCAGTCTTAGCGGCACTAGCACAGATACGCAGTATTTT. Protein sequence: CASSLSGTSTDTQYF. This rearrangement joins TRBV28 to TRBJ2-3, with a possible D match to TRBD2 (6 bases). V lost 5 bases and J 0 bases, leaving 12 bases between the germline ends. This CDR3 is built from 15 residues. Per germline, CDR1 MDHEN and CDR2 SYDVKM.

V gene TRBV18 combines with J gene TRBJ1-5, with D perhaps matching TRBD1 (5 bases). Trimming cost V 5 bases and J 3 bases, with 11 bases left between them. Germline CDR1 reads KGHSH; CDR2 reads LQKENI. This CDR3 region has 14 residues. CDR3: CASSEGRVNQPQHF. The CDR3, as DNA: TGTGCCAGCTCAGAGGGGCGAGTCAATCAGCCCCAGCATTTT.

The chain combines TRBV30 with TRBJ1-2, with D unclear. The germline V gene encodes CDR1 GTSNPN and CDR2 SVGIG (reference sequence). The CDR3 has 14 residues. Trimming removed 3 bases at V and 5 bases at J, with 16 bases between. The CDR3 coding sequence is TGTGCCTGGAGGGGCCCTTACTACGGGTATGGCTACACCTTC. It yields the protein CAWRGPYYGYGYTF.

The rearrangement links TRBV28 to TRBJ2-5; D uncertain. The CDR3 is made up of 14 amino acids. V lost 7 bases and J 1 base, leaving 13 bases between the germline ends. The germline CDR1 and CDR2 sequences are MDHEN and SYDVKM. The CDR3 here is CASTTQPVQETQYF. The DNA of the CDR3 is TGTGCCAGCACCACACAACCGGTCCAAGAGACCCAGTACTTC.

The chain has TRBV28 and TRBJ2-3; D may be TRBD1 or TRBD2 (5 bases each). This CDR3 has 15 amino acids. Trimming left V 7 bases short and J 5 bases short, with 19 bases between. Germline CDR1 reads MDHEN; CDR2 reads SYDVKM. CDR3 region: CASNIGVGGRDTQYF. For the CDR3, the DNA is TGTGCCAGCAACATCGGCGTTGGGGGTAGAGATACGCAGTATTTT.

The rearrangement uses TRBV6-6 and TRBJ1-3; maybe TRBD1 (5 bases). V was shortened by 2 bases and J by 8 bases, with 19 bases between the two germline ends. CDR1 and CDR2 (germline): MNHNY, SVGAGI (reference sequence). This CDR3 comprises 16 residues. The CDR3 coding sequence is TGTGCCAGCAGTTACCTCGCCGGGACCCTAAGTGACACCATATATTTT. This gives the protein CASSYLAGTLSDTIYF.

The V gene is TRBV7-3, the J gene TRBJ1-1; tentatively, D is TRBD1 (5 bases). This CDR3 contains 16 residues. Germline V CDR1 and CDR2: SGHTA, FQGTGA. Trimming pared 1 base from V and 2 bases from J, leaving 14 bases between. CDR3 in amino acids: CASSLMGRGANTEAFF. CDR3 in DNA: TGTGCCAGCAGCTTAATGGGTCGAGGGGCTAACACTGAAGCTTTCTTT. The whole variable domain, filled in from reference TRBV7-3 and TRBJ1-1, reads GAGVSQTPSNKVTEKGKYVELRCDPISGHTALYWYRQSLGQGPEFLIYFQGTGAADDSGLPNDRFFAVRPEGSVSTLKIQRTERGDSAVYLCASSLMGRGANTEAFFGQGTRLTVV.

This chain joins TRBV5-1 and TRBJ2-3, with no clear D. The CDR3 has 13 amino acids. The V gene's germline CDR1 is SGHRS and CDR2 YFSETQ. V was clipped by 5 bases and J by 6 bases, with 13 bases between them. CDR3 protein: CASSRIPADTQYF. The CDR3 DNA sequence: TGCGCCAGCAGTAGGATCCCGGCCGATACGCAGTATTTT.

V gene TRBV5-1 combines with J gene TRBJ2-6, with 7 bases fitting TRBD1. This CDR3 contains 16 residues. Germline V lookup: CDR1 SGHRS, CDR2 YFSETQ. The V segment lost 4 bases and the J segment 2 bases; nucleotides outside the gene matches: 6. This CDR3 is CASSPLQGTGANVLTF. The CDR3 nucleotides read TGCGCCAGCAGCCCGCTACAGGGGACTGGGGCCAACGTCCTGACTTTC.

In regard to this clone: Additional DNA sequences in this sample encode the identical CDR3. The V gene is TRBV7-3, the J gene TRBJ2-1, with 7 bases that match TRBD1. J lost 7 bases, V lost 4 bases, and 1 base had no gene match. Germline V gene lookup returns CDR1 SGHTA and CDR2 FQGTGA. CDR3 length: 12 residues. The CDR3 spells CASSSQGNEQFF. Here the CDR3 DNA reads TGTGCCAGCAGCTCACAGGGGAATGAGCAGTTCTTC.

The rearrangement joins TRBV28 to TRBJ2-7; D tentatively reads TRBD1 or TRBD2 (5 bases each). This CDR3 has 15 amino acids. Trimming took off 2 bases at V and 9 bases at J, with 20 bases between the two ends. Germline V gene sequence: CDR1 MDHEN, CDR2 SYDVKM. The CDR3 here is CASSLLRDGQPRQYF. The CDR3 DNA is TGTGCCAGCAGTTTACTACGGGACGGGCAACCCCGGCAGTACTTC.

This clone was detected once. This rearrangement joins TRBV6-1 to TRBJ1-2, with a weak D call TRBD1 (5 bases). Germline V lookup: CDR1 MNHNS, CDR2 SASEGT. Trimming took 1 base from V and 8 from J, leaving 20 bases between them. CDR3 length equals 16 residues. The DNA of the CDR3 is TGTGCCAGCAGTGAAGGTCCTTGGGAGGGACGGAGCGGCTACACCTTC. Translation gives CASSEGPWEGRSGYTF.

The V gene is TRBV4-1, the J gene TRBJ2-1, with TRBD2 matching 12 bases. The CDR3 consists of 17 residues. V lost 2 bases, J lost 6 bases, and 8 bases stayed unmatched. Germline loops: CDR1 MGHRA, CDR2 YSYEKL. DNA of the CDR3: TGCGCCAGCAGCCAACTAGCGGGAGGGCCCCTGAGCAATGAGCAGTTCTTC. Its protein is CASSQLAGGPLSNEQFF.

This rearrangement joins TRBV11-2 to TRBJ2-7, with a weak D call TRBD2 (6 bases). With 4 bases removed from V and 3 bases from J, the gap between germline ends came to 16 bases. The V gene's germline CDR1 is SGHAT and CDR2 FQNNGV. The CDR3 spans 15 residues. The CDR3 DNA sequence: TGTGCCAGCAGCTACCGGAGGGCCGTGGTCTACGAGCAGTACTTC. Protein sequence: CASSYRRAVVYEQYF.

This clone was counted a single time. This rearrangement joins TRBV2 to TRBJ2-3, with 7 bases that match TRBD1. V shed 4 bases and J 0 bases; nucleotides not matched to a gene: 10. This CDR3 spans 17 amino acids. CDR1 is SNHLY and CDR2 is FYNNEI in the germline V gene. The CDR3 spells CASSVIRKGASTDTQYF. The CDR3, as DNA: TGTGCCAGCAGTGTCATCAGAAAGGGGGCAAGCACAGATACGCAGTATTTT. Full variable domain (rest looked up from reference TRBV2 and TRBJ2-3): EPEVTQTPSHQVTQMGQEVILRCVPISNHLYFYWYRQILGQKVEFLVSFYNNEISEKSEIFDDQFSVERPDGSNFTLKIRSTKLEDSAMYFCASSVIRKGASTDTQYFGPGTRLTVL.

The V call is TRBV28, the J call TRBJ2-7, with a weak D call TRBD2 (6 bases). The CDR3 has 15 residues. V lost 6 bases and J lost 2, with 17 bases in between. CDR1 and CDR2 (germline): MDHEN, SYDVKM. Written as DNA, the CDR3 is TGTGCCAGCAGGCCGCGGGGCGGGATCACCTACGAGCAGTACTTC. Protein product: CASRPRGGITYEQYF.

This clone was seen once. The genes are TRBV7-2 and TRBJ2-1, with 7 positions matching TRBD1. The CDR3 totals 15 residues. The junction had 10 bases not matched to a gene; V was cut back by 8 bases and J by 3 bases. Germline V lookup: CDR1 SGHTA, CDR2 FQGNSA. The CDR3 region is CASVSGTAIYNEQFF. The CDR3 bases are TGTGCCAGCGTTTCAGGGACAGCTATCTACAATGAGCAGTTCTTC.

The chain combines TRBV7-2 with TRBJ2-4, with no clear D. The CDR3 loop spans 14 amino acids. V shed 5 bases and J shed 8 bases, with 16 bases lying between them. Germline V gives CDR1 SGHTA, CDR2 FQGNSA. The CDR3 bases are TGTGCCAGCAGCCCGTACTCCCGGACGGACATTCAGTACTTC. As protein: CASSPYSRTDIQYF.

V usage is TRBV28 and J usage is TRBJ2-7, with 8 bases that match TRBD1. Germline V CDR1 and CDR2: MDHEN, SYDVKM. The V gene end was trimmed by 3 bases and the J gene end by 7 bases; junction bases not matched to a gene: 11. The CDR3 totals 15 residues. The CDR3 nucleotides read TGTGCCAGCAGTTTCGTCGACAGGGGTGGAGGGGAGCAGTACTTC. Protein product: CASSFVDRGGGEQYF.

V usage is TRBV5-1 and J usage is TRBJ2-1; D is ambiguous. This CDR3 has 14 amino acids. Trimming pared 0 bases from V and 5 bases from J, leaving 9 bases between. The germline gives CDR1 SGHRS, CDR2 YFSETQ. CDR3 residues: CASSLGLPDNEQFF. As DNA, the CDR3 is TGCGCCAGCAGCTTGGGACTGCCCGACAATGAGCAGTTCTTC.

J is TRBJ1-5 and V is TRBV15; no reliable D call. The V end lost 4 bases, the J end lost 2 bases, and 18 bases lay between the germline ends. CDR1 is LNHNV, CDR2 YYDKDF, per germline (reference sequence). The CDR3 covers 17 residues. The chain's CDR3 is CATSTPREERGNQPQHF. CDR3 DNA sequence: TGTGCCACCAGCACACCTAGGGAGGAGAGGGGCAATCAGCCCCAGCATTTT.